This is a list of T cell receptor beta chains from one sample in a study of blood T cell repertoires in COVID-19. The data were produced by immunoSEQ multiplex PCR, yet TCRdb's version contains in-frame clones alone and is incomplete. The sample lists 200,000 to 300,000 clones, 75% to 95% seen once, with under 3% in the top ten. Specimen: peripheral blood. These receptors all come from a person aged 18 to 30 with COVID-19, enrolled during active disease. The CDR3 runs from the conserved cysteine through the conserved F or W. The order of the fields is clone size, V gene, J gene, D gene, CDR3 protein, CDR3 DNA. D genes are given only for firm matches. Rows give clone size only sometimes, using once, few, many, or a class for an expanded clone.

.	TRBV27	TRBJ2-7	.	CASSFVGPGQTSSYEQYF	TGTGCCAGCAGTTTTGTTGGGCCGGGACAAACGAGCTCCTACGAGCAGTACTTC
.	TRBV11-1	TRBJ2-5	.	CASSLVDWQETQYF	TGTGCCAGCAGCTTAGTTGACTGGCAAGAGACCCAGTACTTC
.	TRBV6-1	TRBJ2-7	TRBD2	CASSGLLAGGTYEQYF	TGTGCCAGCAGTGGTTTACTAGCGGGAGGAACCTACGAGCAGTACTTC
.	TRBV2	TRBJ1-5	.	CASSEIGPQHF	TGTGCCAGCAGTGAAATCGGTCCCCAGCATTTT
.	TRBV7-9	TRBJ2-2	TRBD2	CASSEASGKNTGELFF	TGTGCCAGCAGCGAAGCTAGCGGGAAGAACACCGGGGAGCTGTTTTTT
few	TRBV7-9	TRBJ2-2	.	CASSLGVRELFF	TGTGCCAGCAGCCTGGGAGTTCGGGAGCTGTTTTTT
.	TRBV10-3	TRBJ2-7	.	CAISESTSSYEQYF	TGTGCCATCAGTGAGTCCACTTCCTCCTACGAGCAGTACTTC
.	TRBV4-3	TRBJ2-7	TRBD2	CASSQTSGYEQYF	TGCGCCAGCAGCCAGACTAGCGGCTACGAGCAGTACTTC
.	TRBV9	TRBJ2-1	TRBD2	CASSARGLVGSYNEQFF	TGTGCCAGCAGCGCCAGGGGACTAGTTGGTTCCTACAATGAGCAGTTCTTC
.	TRBV9	TRBJ2-7	.	CASSVESSSYEQYF	TGTGCCAGCAGCGTAGAGAGTAGCTCCTACGAGCAGTACTTC
once	TRBV5-6	TRBJ1-1	.	CASSFSNTEAFF	TGTGCCAGCAGCTTCAGTAACACTGAAGCTTTCTTT
.	TRBV5-4	TRBJ1-6	.	CASSLDRAYNSPLHF	TGTGCCAGCAGCTTGGACAGGGCTTATAATTCACCCCTCCACTTT
.	TRBV7-9	TRBJ2-1	TRBD2	CASSLRWTAGGPPRNEQFF	TGTGCCAGCAGCTTAAGGTGGACAGCGGGAGGGCCCCCTCGGAATGAGCAGTTCTTC
once	TRBV4-2	TRBJ2-6	.	CASSQQGILSGANVLTF	TGTGCCAGCAGCCAACAGGGTATACTCTCTGGGGCCAACGTCCTGACTTTC
.	TRBV3-1/TRBV3-2	TRBJ2-1	TRBD2	CASYHGTSGRENEQFF	TGTGCCAGCTACCACGGGACTAGCGGGAGAGAGAATGAGCAGTTCTTC
.	TRBV7-9	TRBJ2-1	.	CASSLAADWGEFF	TGTGCCAGCAGCTTAGCTGCGGACTGGGGGGAGTTCTTC
once	TRBV5-1	TRBJ2-1	TRBD2	CASSPGLAGGPGYNEQFF	TGCGCCAGCAGCCCGGGACTAGCGGGAGGGCCGGGCTACAATGAGCAGTTCTTC
.	TRBV29-1	TRBJ2-3	TRBD2	CSVGTSRDTQYF	TGCAGCGTGGGGACTAGCCGGGATACGCAGTATTTT
.	TRBV15	TRBJ2-7	TRBD2	CATSIGTSGAYEQYF	TGTGCCACCAGTATTGGGACTAGCGGAGCCTACGAGCAGTACTTC
.	TRBV2	TRBJ1-4	TRBD1	CASMRQGGENEKLFF	TGTGCCAGCATGCGACAGGGCGGCGAGAATGAAAAACTGTTTTTT
.	TRBV6-2/TRBV6-3	TRBJ1-2	.	CASSYSAPDRKGYTF	TGTGCCAGCAGTTACTCAGCCCCCGACAGAAAGGGCTACACCTTC
.	TRBV4-1	TRBJ2-2	.	CASSQDQGRRGELFF	TGCGCCAGCAGCCAAGACCAGGGGCGAAGGGGGGAGCTGTTTTTT
.	TRBV7-3	TRBJ2-4	TRBD2	CASSSGLAGEGVIQYF	TGTGCCAGCAGCTCCGGACTAGCGGGAGAGGGGGTCATTCAGTACTTC
once	TRBV7-3	TRBJ2-4	.	CASSLQPEDIQYF	TGTGCCAGCAGCTTACAGCCCGAGGACATTCAGTACTTC
.	TRBV4-1	TRBJ1-4	.	CASSPEGRTNEKLFF	TGCGCCAGCAGCCCCGAGGGCAGAACTAATGAAAAACTGTTTTTT
once	TRBV9	TRBJ2-1	TRBD2	CASSAVLASYNEQFF	TGTGCCAGCAGCGCTGTACTAGCGTCATACAATGAGCAGTTCTTC
once	TRBV6-5	TRBJ1-2	.	CASSSPGTKVGGYTF	TGTGCCAGCAGTTCGCCCGGGACAAAAGTGGGCGGCTACACCTTC
.	TRBV5-5	TRBJ1-1	TRBD1	CASNLRQGHTEAFF	TGTGCCAGCAACCTAAGACAGGGGCACACTGAAGCTTTCTTT
.	TRBV28	TRBJ1-3	TRBD1	CASRAGQLSGNTIYF	TGTGCCAGCAGGGCGGGACAGCTCTCTGGAAACACCATATATTTT
.	TRBV2	TRBJ2-5	.	CASSDVRGGETQYF	TGTGCCAGCAGTGATGTCAGGGGTGGAGAGACCCAGTACTTC
.	TRBV5-1	TRBJ2-4	TRBD1	CASPGQGNIQYF	TGCGCCAGCCCGGGACAGGGAAACATTCAGTACTTC
.	TRBV7-9	TRBJ2-1	TRBD2	CASSNSLADYNEQFF	TGTGCCAGCAGCAACTCACTAGCGGATTACAATGAGCAGTTCTTC
.	TRBV9	TRBJ2-1	.	CASSTSNEQFF	TGTGCCAGCAGCACTTCCAATGAGCAGTTCTTC
.	TRBV5-4	TRBJ2-5	TRBD2	CASSLVAGGKETQYF	TGTGCCAGCAGCTTGGTGGCGGGAGGTAAAGAGACCCAGTACTTC
few	TRBV25-1	TRBJ2-7	.	CASRRGTHYEQYF	TGTGCCAGCAGGCGCGGGACCCACTACGAGCAGTACTTC
.	TRBV7-9	TRBJ1-3	.	CASAPASSSGNTIYF	TGTGCCAGCGCTCCCGCATCTAGCTCTGGAAACACCATATATTTT
.	TRBV5-5	TRBJ1-2	.	CASSGGAAYGYTF	TGTGCCAGCAGTGGGGGGGCAGCCTATGGCTACACCTTC
.	TRBV12-3/TRBV12-4	TRBJ2-1	.	CASSPTRSDEQFF	TGTGCCAGCAGCCCGACTAGGTCAGATGAGCAGTTCTTC
.	TRBV5-8	TRBJ2-6	TRBD1	CASSLWTGISGANVLTF	TGTGCCAGCAGCCTCTGGACAGGGATCTCTGGGGCCAACGTCCTGACTTTC
.	TRBV4-1	TRBJ2-3	.	CASSQGVAVYTDTQYF	TGCGCCAGCAGCCAAGGGGTAGCGGTATACACAGATACGCAGTATTTT
.	TRBV18	TRBJ2-3	.	CASSPERSTDTQYF	TGTGCCAGCTCACCAGAGCGGAGCACAGATACGCAGTATTTT
.	TRBV3-1/TRBV3-2	TRBJ2-2	.	CASSRGLFTGELFF	TGTGCCAGCAGCCGCGGACTTTTCACCGGGGAGCTGTTTTTT
.	TRBV24-1	TRBJ2-5	TRBD1	CATGQGSAETQYF	TGTGCCACCGGACAGGGGAGTGCAGAGACCCAGTACTTC
.	TRBV25-1	TRBJ1-5	TRBD1	CASSDKQGAPDQPQHF	TGTGCCAGCAGTGATAAACAGGGGGCTCCCGATCAGCCCCAGCATTTT
.	TRBV4-3	TRBJ1-2	.	CASSQAEGYGYTF	TGCGCCAGCAGCCAAGCCGAGGGCTATGGCTACACCTTC
.	TRBV6-2/TRBV6-3	TRBJ2-3	.	CASSYLGQFFTDTQYF	TGTGCCAGCAGTTACCTCGGACAGTTCTTCACAGATACGCAGTATTTT
once	TRBV3-1/TRBV3-2	TRBJ2-7	TRBD1	CASSQAPGQDTYEQYF	TGTGCCAGCAGCCAAGCTCCGGGACAGGACACCTACGAGCAGTACTTC
.	TRBV24-1	TRBJ2-1	.	CATSDLVRRFF	TGTGCCACCAGTGATTTGGTGCGGCGGTTCTTC
.	TRBV2	TRBJ2-5	TRBD1	CARQTGAYQETQYF	TGTGCCAGGCAGACAGGGGCTTACCAAGAGACCCAGTACTTC
.	TRBV6-5	TRBJ1-2	.	CASSYREANYGYTF	TGTGCCAGCAGTTACCGGGAAGCTAACTATGGCTACACCTTC
once	TRBV12-3/TRBV12-4	TRBJ1-2	.	CASSRGNNYGYTF	TGTGCCAGCAGCCGGGGAAATAACTATGGCTACACCTTC
.	TRBV28	TRBJ1-2	.	CASSDENYGYTF	TGTGCCAGCAGCGATGAGAACTATGGCTACACCTTC
.	TRBV24-1	TRBJ2-7	TRBD1	CATSDAGTGPYEQYF	TGTGCCACCAGTGATGCCGGGACAGGACCCTACGAGCAGTACTTC